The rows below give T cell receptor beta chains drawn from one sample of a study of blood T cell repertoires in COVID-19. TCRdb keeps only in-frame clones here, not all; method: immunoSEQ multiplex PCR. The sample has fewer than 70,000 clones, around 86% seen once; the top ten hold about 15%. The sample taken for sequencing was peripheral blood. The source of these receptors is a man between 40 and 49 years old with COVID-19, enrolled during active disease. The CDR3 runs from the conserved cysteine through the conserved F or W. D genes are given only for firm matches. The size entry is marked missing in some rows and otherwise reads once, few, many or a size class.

cdr3_nt: TGTGCCAGCAGCTTAAACGGGGTCAGCACAGATACGCAGTATTTT
cdr3_aa: CASSLNGVSTDTQYF
d_call: .
j_call: TRBJ2-3
v_call: TRBV7-3
clone_size: .

cdr3_nt: TGTGCCAGCAGCTTGTACGGGACAGGGGTGTATTCACCCCTCCACTTT
cdr3_aa: CASSLYGTGVYSPLHF
d_call: TRBD1
j_call: TRBJ1-6
v_call: TRBV5-4
clone_size: few

cdr3_nt: TGTGCCAGCAGATTCCAGGGGGGTAACCCTGAAGCTTTCTTT
cdr3_aa: CASRFQGGNPEAFF
d_call: TRBD1
j_call: TRBJ1-1
v_call: TRBV27
clone_size: few

cdr3_nt: TGTGCCAGCGGATCAAAAGGGGTTGGCTACACCTTC
cdr3_aa: CASGSKGVGYTF
d_call: .
j_call: TRBJ1-2
v_call: TRBV2
clone_size: .

cdr3_nt: TGTGCCAGCTCCGGACAGGGGGCTTTTGGCTACACCTTC
cdr3_aa: CASSGQGAFGYTF
d_call: TRBD1
j_call: TRBJ1-2
v_call: TRBV6-5
clone_size: .

cdr3_nt: TGTGCCAGCAGCTCCCGACAAAACACTGAAGCTTTCTTT
cdr3_aa: CASSSRQNTEAFF
d_call: .
j_call: TRBJ1-1
v_call: TRBV7-9
clone_size: .

cdr3_nt: TGTGCCAGCAGCGAAGGGTTCCGCGGGGGGGCCGACACCGGGGAGCTGTTTTTT
cdr3_aa: CASSEGFRGGADTGELFF
d_call: TRBD2
j_call: TRBJ2-2
v_call: TRBV2
clone_size: few

cdr3_nt: TGCGCCAGCAGTAGCGGGACAAGGGCATACAATGAGCAGTTCTTC
cdr3_aa: CASSSGTRAYNEQFF
d_call: TRBD2
j_call: TRBJ2-1
v_call: TRBV5-1
clone_size: .

cdr3_nt: TGTGCCTCCAAAGGCGGGGAGGCCTACGAGCAGTACTTC
cdr3_aa: CASKGGEAYEQYF
d_call: .
j_call: TRBJ2-7
v_call: TRBV30
clone_size: .

cdr3_nt: TGTGCCACTGGCCCTGGGGCAGATGGCTACACCTTC
cdr3_aa: CATGPGADGYTF
d_call: .
j_call: TRBJ1-2
v_call: TRBV5-4
clone_size: .

cdr3_nt: TGTGCCAGCAGCTTAGAGGGACAGGGACAGGGTGAGCAGTTCTTC
cdr3_aa: CASSLEGQGQGEQFF
d_call: TRBD1
j_call: TRBJ2-1
v_call: TRBV7-7
clone_size: .